The 23 T cell receptor beta chains presented below share a single source sample, sequenced in a study of T-cell memory formation after mild COVID-19. MiXCR, run by TCRdb on the 5' RACE reads, gives a single entry per CDR3 protein. This sample has about 390,000 distinct CDR3 sequences, with roughly 15% found just once. Material: PBMCs or a T cell subset sorted from them (not recorded which). All receptors derive from a man between 18 and 29 years old who had mild COVID-19 (a few samples of this study predate the infection). Cell type and time point are not known.

The chain employs TRBV28 and TRBJ1-2, with unresolved D. CDR1 is MDHEN, CDR2 SYDVKM, per germline. Trimming pared 7 bases from V and 6 bases from J, leaving 18 bases between. The CDR3 length is 14 residues. The chain's CDR3 is CASTPPASRNGYTF. The CDR3, as DNA: TGTGCCAGCACACCCCCTGCGTCCAGGAATGGCTACACCTTC.

V usage is TRBV20-1 and J usage is TRBJ2-7; 8 nucleotides agree with TRBD1. V was clipped by 4 bases and J by 3 bases; unmatched bases: 5. CDR1 DFQATT and CDR2 SNEGSKA come from the germline V gene (reference sequence). The CDR3 length is 13 residues. The CDR3 spells CSATLQGGYEQYF. CDR3 DNA: TGCAGTGCTACCCTACAGGGGGGCTACGAGCAGTACTTC.

This rearrangement joins TRBV5-1 to TRBJ1-2; no clear D gene. The V and J ends lost 0 bases and 1 base respectively, with 7 bases between them. The germline V gene has CDR1 SGHRS and CDR2 YFSETQ. This CDR3 region has 14 residues. DNA for the CDR3: TGCGCCAGCAGCTTGGGGCAGGTTAACTATGGCTACACCTTC. Its protein product is CASSLGQVNYGYTF.

Only a few counts were recorded for this clonotype. J is TRBJ2-1 and V is TRBV7-2; possible D gene TRBD2, 5 bases. V dropped 5 bases and J dropped 0 bases, with 14 bases sitting between them. The germline V gene has CDR1 SGHTA and CDR2 FQGNSA. This CDR3 is built from 16 residues. CDR3 loop: CASSGLALSSYNEQFF. CDR3 DNA: TGTGCCAGCAGCGGTTTAGCGCTAAGCTCCTACAATGAGCAGTTCTTC.

The sample holds many counts of this clonotype. V and J are TRBV7-9 and TRBJ2-1; D perhaps matches TRBD2 (5 bases). Trimming took 4 bases from V and 9 from J, leaving 7 bases between them. The CDR3 has 11 amino acids. The V gene's germline CDR1 is SEHNR and CDR2 FQNEAQ (reference sequence). The CDR3 DNA reads as TGTGCCAGCAGCTCACTAGGTGAGCAGTTCTTC. Its translation is CASSSLGEQFF.

The J gene is TRBJ1-2, the V gene TRBV5-5; 7 bases are shared with TRBD1. Germline values: CDR1 SGHKS, CDR2 YYEKEE (reference sequence). This CDR3 contains 16 residues. J lost 0 bases, V lost 4 bases, and 9 bases had no gene match. The CDR3 is CASSRDSSVSNYGYTF. The CDR3 region has the DNA TGTGCCAGCAGCCGGGACAGCTCCGTTTCTAACTATGGCTACACCTTC.

There are many counts of this clonotype. The chain uses TRBV5-1 and TRBJ1-2; D uncertain. There are 14 residues in the CDR3. The V end lost 0 bases, the J end lost 3 bases, and 9 bases lay between the germline ends. Germline CDR1 SGHRS, CDR2 YFSETQ. The CDR3 reads CASSLVGDDYGYTF. CDR3 DNA: TGCGCCAGCAGCTTGGTGGGCGACGACTATGGCTACACCTTC.

The rearrangement links TRBV2 to TRBJ2-7, with 7 bases matching TRBD1. The length of the CDR3 is 15 residues. J gave up 4 bases and V 2 bases, and 8 bases lay outside the gene matches. CDR1 and CDR2 (germline): SNHLY, FYNNEI. As DNA, the CDR3 is TGTGCCAGCAGTGAATCCTCCAGGGGGATTTACGAGCAGTACTTC. Amino acids: CASSESSRGIYEQYF.

This clonotype was observed many times. The chain uses TRBV4-3 and TRBJ1-6, with 7 nucleotides matching TRBD1. Germline V lookup: CDR1 LGHNA, CDR2 YSLEER. This CDR3 contains 14 residues. With 2 bases clipped from V and 8 bases from J, the junction kept 3 bases outside the gene matches. The CDR3 sequence: CASSQFTGDSPLHF. The CDR3 DNA sequence: TGCGCCAGCAGCCAATTTACAGGGGATTCACCCCTCCACTTT.

A few counts support this clonotype. The rearrangement uses TRBV2 and TRBJ2-3; D ambiguous. V lost 8 bases, J lost 5 bases, and 11 bases lay in between. Germline V lookup: CDR1 SNHLY, CDR2 FYNNEI. The CDR3 is 12 residues long. The chain's CDR3 is CASPRVVDTQYF. The CDR3 DNA reads TGTGCCAGCCCACGGGTCGTAGATACGCAGTATTTT.

This clonotype came up a few times. This CDR3 reads CASSRPLIDQPQHF. Written as DNA, the CDR3 is TGTGCCAGCAGTCGACCCCTCATTGATCAGCCCCAGCATTTT. This chain connects TRBV6-2 or TRBV6-3 to TRBJ1-5; D gene ambiguous. The CDR3 has 14 residues. Germline V lookup: CDR1 MNHEY, CDR2 SVGEGT. V was trimmed by 5 bases and J by 5 bases, leaving 13 bases between them.

V usage is TRBV7-6 and J usage is TRBJ1-5, with D perhaps matching TRBD1 (5 bases). Trimming took off 5 bases at V and 7 bases at J, with 18 bases between the two ends. Germline-derived CDR1 and CDR2 are SGHVS and FNYEAQ. The CDR3 runs to 15 residues. The DNA for the CDR3 is TGTGCCAGCAGCCTCGGGCCGGGAGGGGAACAGCCCCAGCATTTT. Its protein is CASSLGPGGEQPQHF.

This clonotype was detected a few times. The chain employs TRBV9 and TRBJ2-3, with 7 bases aligning to TRBD1. The V gene end was trimmed by 6 bases and the J gene end by 4 bases; junction bases not matched to a gene: 8. CDR1 is SGDLS, CDR2 YYNGEE, per germline. CDR3 length: 14 amino acids. As DNA, the CDR3 is TGTGCCAGCACTCTGGGGCAGGGGGCAGATACGCAGTATTTT. This gives the protein CASTLGQGADTQYF.

The sample holds many counts of this clonotype. A junction boundary mismatches the germline segment, possibly from a read error. The chain combines TRBV5-1 with TRBJ2-5, with 8 bases matching TRBD1. Germline V gene lookup returns CDR1 SGHRS and CDR2 YFSETQ. This CDR3 has 14 amino acids. The CDR3, as DNA: TGTGCCAGCAGCTTACAGGGGGTTCAAGAGACCCAGTACTTC. It yields the protein CASSLQGVQETQYF.

The J gene is TRBJ1-1, the V gene TRBV12-5; weak D call: TRBD1 (6 bases). The CDR3 is 13 amino acids. V gave up 6 bases and J gave up 1 base, with 9 bases separating them. Germline values: CDR1 LGHNT, CDR2 FRNRAP. The CDR3 nucleotides read TGTGCTAGTGGGAGACAGGCGAACACTGAAGCTTTCTTT. This codes for CASGRQANTEAFF.

V and J are TRBV12-3 or TRBV12-4 and TRBJ2-7; D unresolved. The germline V and J ends were trimmed by 3 bases and 6 bases, with 9 bases remaining between them. The CDR3 spans 12 residues. The CDR3 sequence is CASSLVWGEQYV. In nucleotides, the CDR3 is TGTGCCAGCAGTTTGGTGTGGGGCGAGCAGTACGTC.

This chain connects TRBV7-2 to TRBJ2-5; possible D gene TRBD2, 7 bases. This CDR3 comprises 13 residues. Germline-derived CDR1 and CDR2 are SGHTA and FQGNSA. Trimming shortened V by 7 bases and J by 7 bases, and 16 bases separated the two germline ends. The CDR3 coding sequence is TGTGCCAGCACCGGGGGCGGGGGCGGGACCCAGTACTTC. Protein product: CASTGGGGGTQYF.

The chain joins TRBV19 to TRBJ2-7; TRBD1 agrees at 9 bases. This CDR3 is built from 13 residues. With 8 bases clipped from V and 2 bases from J, the junction kept 4 bases outside the gene matches. The germline gives CDR1 LNHDA, CDR2 SQIVND (reference sequence). CDR3 DNA: TGTGCCAGTGGGGGGACAGGGCCCTACGAGCAGTACTTC. This codes for CASGGTGPYEQYF.

This chain links TRBV27 with TRBJ2-3; TRBD2 aligns across 11 bases. The CDR3 is made up of 15 amino acids. In germline, CDR1 is MNHEY, CDR2 SMNVEV (reference sequence). Trimming at V came to 5 bases and at J to 5 bases, leaving 6 bases not matched to a gene. DNA of the CDR3: TGTGCCAGCAGTCGTCTAGCGGGGGGAGTAGATACGCAGTATTTT. It yields the protein CASSRLAGGVDTQYF.

The rearrangement uses TRBV6-5 and TRBJ1-5, with 8 nucleotides matching TRBD1. CDR3 length: 14 amino acids. V was clipped by 6 bases and J by 5 bases; unmatched bases: 6. CDR1 is MNHEY, CDR2 SVGAGI, per germline. The CDR3 loop is CASSPDRGHQPQHF. The CDR3 nucleotides read TGTGCCAGCAGCCCCGACAGGGGCCATCAGCCCCAGCATTTT.

The chain uses TRBV20-1 and TRBJ1-4, with no clear D. This CDR3 is 14 amino acids long. V was trimmed by 2 bases and J by 4 bases, leaving 11 bases between them. Germline assignment: CDR1 DFQATT and CDR2 SNEGSKA (reference sequence). Written as DNA, the CDR3 is TGCAGTGCTAGATCTCGGGAGTTTAATGAAAAACTGTTTTTT. Encoded protein: CSARSREFNEKLFF.

The chain joins TRBV6-1 to TRBJ1-4; D may be TRBD1 (5 bases). Germline V gives CDR1 MNHNS, CDR2 SASEGT. V dropped 1 base and J dropped 5 bases, with 8 bases sitting between them. The CDR3 is 14 residues long. CDR3 protein: CASSEGRGNEKLFF. The CDR3 nucleotides are TGTGCCAGCAGTGAAGGACGGGGGAATGAAAAACTGTTTTTT.

The V gene is TRBV6-5, the J gene TRBJ2-5; TRBD2 agrees at 11 bases. CDR3 length: 15 residues. The germline gives CDR1 MNHEY, CDR2 SVGAGI. J lost 0 bases, V lost 6 bases, and 3 bases had no gene match. The CDR3: CASSSSGGYQETQYF. The CDR3 coding sequence is TGTGCCAGCAGCTCTAGCGGGGGGTACCAAGAGACCCAGTACTTC.